A selection of T cell receptor beta chains follows, all from one sample in a study of tumor-infiltrating lymphocytes in localized non-small cell lung cancer. Clones were read by immunoSEQ multiplex PCR, and TCRdb kept only the in-frame ones, dropping some. The data contain about 21,000 clones, 80% of them singletons. Material for sequencing was lung tumor tissue. All receptors derive from a human donor with non-small cell lung cancer. Both conserved end residues are part of each CDR3. Fields, in order: D gene, clone size, J gene, CDR3 length, V gene, CDR3 DNA, CDR3 protein. D genes are given only for firm matches. Clone size is shown for a subset of rows, as once, few, many or a class of expanded clone.

>NA|once|TRBJ2-3|12|TRBV10-3
TGTGCCATCAGTAGTAGCACAGATACGCAGTATTTT
CAISSSTDTQYF
>TRBD1|NA|TRBJ1-1|14|TRBV7-2
TGTGCCAGCAGCTTTACAGGGGAGAGCACTGAAGCTTTCTTT
CASSFTGESTEAFF
>NA|NA|TRBJ2-3|15|TRBV2
TGTGCCAGCAGTGTAATGCGTGGGGTAACAGATACGCAGTATTTT
CASSVMRGVTDTQYF
>NA|NA|TRBJ2-7|15|TRBV7-2
TGTGCCAGCAGCTTAGCGGACAGCCTCCTGAAGGTGCAGTACTTC
CASSLADSLLKVQYF
>NA|NA|TRBJ1-1|13|TRBV11-2
TGTGCCAGCAGCTTAGGTCCTAACACTGAAGCTTTCTTT
CASSLGPNTEAFF
>NA|NA|TRBJ2-1|11|TRBV7-9
TGTGCCAGCAGCCCCTCGTATGAGCAGTTCTTC
CASSPSYEQFF
>TRBD2|once|TRBJ2-3|14|TRBV4-3
TGCGCCAGCAGCCAGACTAGCGCCACAGATACGCAGTATTTT
CASSQTSATDTQYF
>TRBD1|once|TRBJ2-1|15|TRBV7-2
TGTGCCAGCAGCTTAGAACAGGGGACATACAATGAGCAGTTCTTC
CASSLEQGTYNEQFF
>NA|NA|TRBJ2-4|14|TRBV2
TGTGCCAGCATCAGGGGAGCAGACTCGAACATTCAGTACTTC
CASIRGADSNIQYF
>NA|NA|TRBJ1-1|16|TRBV15
TGTGCCACCAGCAGAGATCAGCGGACAGCGAACACTGAAGCTTTCTTT
CATSRDQRTANTEAFF
>NA|NA|TRBJ1-4|15|TRBV5-1
TGCGCCAGCAGCTTGGCCGGCGGGGGCTCAGAAAAACTGTTTTTT
CASSLAGGGSEKLFF
>NA|NA|TRBJ2-2|14|TRBV5-4
TGTGCCAGCAGCTTGGAGGGGAAAGCCGGGGAGCTGTTTTTT
CASSLEGKAGELFF
>NA|NA|TRBJ2-3|12|TRBV18
TGTGCCAGCTCACCAGATACAGATACGCAGTATTTT
CASSPDTDTQYF
>TRBD1|NA|TRBJ2-7|15|TRBV28
TGTGCCAGCAGTCGAGACAGGGGAAGCTCCTACGAGCAGTACTTC
CASSRDRGSSYEQYF
>TRBD2|NA|TRBJ2-3|17|TRBV19
TGTGCCAGTAGTACTCGGGGACTAGCGAGGACCACAGATACGCAGTATTTT
CASSTRGLARTTDTQYF
>NA|once|TRBJ2-5|12|TRBV5-1
TGCGCCAGCAGCCTGGACAGACAGACCCAGTACTTC
CASSLDRQTQYF